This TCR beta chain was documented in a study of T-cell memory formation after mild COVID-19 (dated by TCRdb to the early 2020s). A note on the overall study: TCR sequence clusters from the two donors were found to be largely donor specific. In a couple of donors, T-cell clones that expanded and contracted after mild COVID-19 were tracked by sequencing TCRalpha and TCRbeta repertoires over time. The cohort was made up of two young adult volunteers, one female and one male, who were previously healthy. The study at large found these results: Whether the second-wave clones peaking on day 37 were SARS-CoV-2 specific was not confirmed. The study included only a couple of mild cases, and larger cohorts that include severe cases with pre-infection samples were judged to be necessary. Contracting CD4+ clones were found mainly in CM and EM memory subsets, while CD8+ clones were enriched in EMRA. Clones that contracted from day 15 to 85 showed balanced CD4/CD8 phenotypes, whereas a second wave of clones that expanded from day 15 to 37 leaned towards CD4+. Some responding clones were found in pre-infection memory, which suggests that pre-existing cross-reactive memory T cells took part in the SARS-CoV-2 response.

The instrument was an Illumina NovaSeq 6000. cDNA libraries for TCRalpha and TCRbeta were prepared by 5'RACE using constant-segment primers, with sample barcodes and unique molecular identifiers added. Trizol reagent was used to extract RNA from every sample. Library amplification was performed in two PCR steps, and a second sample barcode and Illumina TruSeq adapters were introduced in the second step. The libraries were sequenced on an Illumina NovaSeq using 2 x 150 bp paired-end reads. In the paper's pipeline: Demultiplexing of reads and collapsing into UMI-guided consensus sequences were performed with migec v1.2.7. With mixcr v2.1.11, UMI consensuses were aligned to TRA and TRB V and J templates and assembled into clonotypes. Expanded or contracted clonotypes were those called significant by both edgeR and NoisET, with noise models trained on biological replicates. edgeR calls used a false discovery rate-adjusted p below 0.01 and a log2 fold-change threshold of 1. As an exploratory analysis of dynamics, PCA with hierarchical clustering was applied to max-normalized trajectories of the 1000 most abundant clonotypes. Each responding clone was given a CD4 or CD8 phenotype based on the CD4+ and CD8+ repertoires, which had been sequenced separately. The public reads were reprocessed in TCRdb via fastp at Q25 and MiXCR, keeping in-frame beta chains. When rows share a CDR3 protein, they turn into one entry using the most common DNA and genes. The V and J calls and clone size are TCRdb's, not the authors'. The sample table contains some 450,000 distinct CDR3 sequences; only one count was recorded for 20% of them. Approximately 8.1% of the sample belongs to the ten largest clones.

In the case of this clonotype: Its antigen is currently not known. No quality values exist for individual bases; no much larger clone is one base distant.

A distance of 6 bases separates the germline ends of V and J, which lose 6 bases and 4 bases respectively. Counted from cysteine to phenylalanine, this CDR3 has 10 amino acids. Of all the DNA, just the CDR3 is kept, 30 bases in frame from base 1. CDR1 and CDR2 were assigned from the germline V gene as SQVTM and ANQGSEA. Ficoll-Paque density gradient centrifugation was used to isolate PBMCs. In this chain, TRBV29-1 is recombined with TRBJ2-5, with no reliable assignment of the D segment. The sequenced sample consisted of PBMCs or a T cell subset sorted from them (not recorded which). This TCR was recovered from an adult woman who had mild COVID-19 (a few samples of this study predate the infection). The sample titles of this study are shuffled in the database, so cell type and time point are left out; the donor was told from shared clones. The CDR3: CSVPGETQYF. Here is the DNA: TGCAGCGTGCCGGGAGAGACCCAGTACTTC.